This T cell receptor beta chain was sequenced in a study of shared clonotypes between healthy human individuals. Overall study context: The study drew on two women and a few men aged 18 to 49 as donors. Each donor's CD8 memory used one plate, CD8 naive two, each CD4 subset three. The study, taken as a whole, reports: Clonotypes not shared had lower generation probabilities than those common to all four donors.

With respect to this clone: Its target is unknown.

Clones were sequenced by immunoSEQ multiplex PCR, and TCRdb holds only the in-frame ones, with some missing. The data hold about 2.4 million clones, with 80% to 95% observed a single time. Germline-derived CDR1 and CDR2 are MNHEY and SMNVEV (reference sequence). The CDR3 runs 15 residues. J gave up 6 bases and V 7 bases, and 8 bases lay outside the gene matches. Sequencing was done on a sample of naive CD4+ T cells from PBMCs. Regarding subset: CD45RA+ positively selected. This receptor was obtained from a man between 18 and 35 years old in good health. Some clones in this sample may be carry-over from other donors' samples. This chain joins TRBV27 and TRBJ2-1; 11 nucleotides line up with TRBD2. The CDR3 here is CASTISGRAINEQFF. The CDR3, as DNA: TGTGCCAGCACTATTAGCGGGAGGGCCATCAATGAGCAGTTCTTC.